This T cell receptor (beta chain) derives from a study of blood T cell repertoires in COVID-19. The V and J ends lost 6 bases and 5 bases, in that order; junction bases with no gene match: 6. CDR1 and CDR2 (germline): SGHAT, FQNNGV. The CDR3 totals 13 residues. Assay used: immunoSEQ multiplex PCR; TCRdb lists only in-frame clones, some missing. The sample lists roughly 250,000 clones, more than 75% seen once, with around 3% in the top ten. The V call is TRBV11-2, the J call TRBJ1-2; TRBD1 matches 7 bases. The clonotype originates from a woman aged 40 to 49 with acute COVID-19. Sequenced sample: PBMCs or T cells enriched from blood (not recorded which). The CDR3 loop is CASRRTGPYGYTF. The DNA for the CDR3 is TGTGCCAGCAGGAGGACAGGCCCTTATGGCTACACCTTC.